The T cell receptor (beta chain) described here comes from a study of T cells in Graves' hyperthyroidism and ophthalmopathy (dated by TCRdb to between 2018 and 2021). Broadly, across the study: TCR V-J signatures able to tell the groups apart were searched for in a discovery cohort of approximately 95 patients, of whom under 45 had Graves' ophthalmopathy and 55 to 65 had stable Graves' hyperthyroidism. The paper describes TCR Vbeta CDR3 sequencing of about 140 peripheral blood samples, made up of 43 ophthalmopathy patients, more than 70 hyperthyroidism patients and 17 progressor patients. For training and testing, the roughly 97 patients in the discovery cohort were randomly divided in a 7:3 ratio. Prospective prediction of ophthalmopathy was tested in an independent validation cohort of 18 to 20 hyperthyroidism patients and 15 to 17 patients who later progressed to ophthalmopathy. Once sampling was done, hyperthyroidism patients were given methimazole at a starting dose of 30 mg daily, whereas ophthalmopathy patients were given high-dose intravenous methylprednisolone. The study also compared thyroid tissue and blood T-cell repertoires from 6 or 7 Graves' hyperthyroidism patients.

Graves' hyperthyroidism was defined as stable when no progression to ophthalmopathy occurred over 18 months of follow-up. The hyperthyroidism patients were between 18 and 65 years old and newly diagnosed, with a disease duration of less than 2 months. Any patient with an uncontrolled infection, another autoimmune disease, pregnancy or lactation was excluded. Diagnoses were established on the basis of clinical symptoms, serum thyroxine and TRAb, thyroid ultrasound, and orbital computed tomography. Total RNA was extracted using Trizol reagent, and RNA quality was assessed on an Agilent 2100 Bioanalyzer. A note on this clonotype: What antigen it recognizes has not been identified. There are no base qualities to consult, and no much larger clone falls within one base.

The full study reports these points: During validation, the model predicted progression to ophthalmopathy a median of approximately 7 months ahead of onset, with almost 71% sensitivity and 72.22% specificity. Most expanded thyroid clonotypes (frequency above 0.001) were also detected in blood, a finding suggesting that blood repertoires may reflect thyroid immune responses. In cross-validation, a model built on a 13 V-J signature told ophthalmopathy apart from stable hyperthyroidism with approximately 90% sensitivity and around 83% specificity, and in testing the same model reached 80%/75%. No statistical method was used to set the sample size in advance, and investigators knew the group allocation.

The TCR beta CDR3 regions were amplified from RNA transcripts. The TCR CDR3 was subjected to a first round of RT-PCR using the HTBI primer set and the Qiagen OneStep RT-PCR kit. Libraries were constructed in a second round of multiplex PCR, after which size selection and purification were carried out. The libraries were sequenced on an Illumina HiSeq2000 using paired-end 100 bp reads. On the authors' methods: SOAPnuke was used to process the raw data, removing reads that contained adapters or uncalled bases, had a mean Phred below 15, or lacked an exact match to the constant primer or identifier. High-quality paired reads were merged with COPE v1.2.5, and unique nucleotide sequences were defined as clonotypes. MiTCR v1.1 was used to align clonotypes to the IMGT TRBV, TRBD and TRBJ reference segments. The analysis was restricted to V-J combinations with a frequency above 0.0001, which together covered just over 99% of the repertoires. The TCS score was defined as F50 (clonal expansion) divided by E x V (chaos), with BLOSUM62-based TCRdist calculated between CDR3 peptides within each V-J. Welch's t-statistics and random forest reduced some 510 V-J features to 10 to 15, which were used in a naive Bayes classifier (R e1071). Through fastp at Q25 and MiXCR, TCRdb rebuilt clones from the public reads, retaining in-frame beta chains. Each record represents a unique CDR3 protein, reported with the most common genes and DNA among its rows. These V and J calls rely on TCRdb rather than the paper's analysis. The sample table lists just over 550,000 distinct CDR3 sequences, 46% of them with a count of one. The ten biggest clones cover 8% to 8.5% of the sample.

Sequencing was performed on peripheral blood or thyroid tissue (not recorded which). The sequence was obtained from a woman younger than 35 with Graves' hyperthyroidism. Donor details come from another sample of the same person, matched by shared clones.

The nucleotide sequence is TGTGCCAGCCAGACAGGGCGGACTGAAGCTTTCTTT. It translates as CASQTGRTEAFF. The sequence links TRBV10-3 to TRBJ1-1, and 7 junctional nucleotides match TRBD1. V ends up 10 bases short and J 5 bases short, with an unmatched junction base count of 7. The germline V gene sets CDR1 to ENHRY and CDR2 to SYGVKD. The CDR3, from cysteine to phenylalanine, totals 12 residues. The entry retains the CDR3 DNA only, 36 bases that are in frame from base 1.